This TCR beta chain was sequenced during a study of blood T cells in healthy people across ages. Findings of the study overall: TCR beta diversity, measured per million T cells, fell in a roughly linear way with age.

Each sample yielded at least 7 million isolated PBMCs. Through a sample-barcoded 5' primer and a J-beta primer mix, a second PCR was run for roughly 7 to 12 cycles. Sequencing of every sample gave 2.5 million or more CDR3-containing paired-end reads. MiXCR, run by TCRdb on the 5' RACE reads, gives a single entry per CDR3 protein. The repertoire holds about 570,000 distinct CDR3 sequences, with 27% as singletons. The CDR3 runs 14 residues. Germline CDR1 and CDR2: SGHRS and YFSETQ. This clonotype was seen a handful of times. Its target is not known. The sample was blood. The rearrangement uses TRBV5-1 and TRBJ2-5; 7 bases fit TRBD1. With the DNA end fitting TRBJ2-7 better, the J assignment may be wrong. This receptor was identified in a woman aged 70-85 years in good health. The DNA of the CDR3 is TGCGCCAGCAGCGGCGCCGGGACAGAAGTCGAGCAGTACTTC. This gives the protein CASSGAGTEVEQYF.